This is a list of T cell receptor beta chains from one sample in a study of beta chain features in type 1 diabetes. Sequencing used immunoSEQ multiplex PCR; TCRdb keeps in-frame clones, though not all of them. The sample records 300,000 to 450,000 clones, roughly 13% being singletons. The sample taken for sequencing was naive CD4+ T cells from blood. The origin of the receptors is a man aged 18 to 35 in good health. Both conserved end residues are trimmed from each CDR3. D genes are given only for firm matches.

D gene: TRBD2
V gene: TRBV4-1
J gene: TRBJ2-7
CDR3 protein: ASSQGSSGSRIDEQY

D gene: .
V gene: TRBV11-2
J gene: TRBJ2-3
CDR3 protein: ASSIELVSVTQY

D gene: .
V gene: TRBV7-3
J gene: TRBJ1-2
CDR3 protein: ASLGSGYT

D gene: .
V gene: TRBV27
J gene: TRBJ2-6
CDR3 protein: ASSLGRTSGANVLT

D gene: .
V gene: TRBV19
J gene: TRBJ1-5
CDR3 protein: AMSQSNQPQH

D gene: .
V gene: TRBV18
J gene: TRBJ2-5
CDR3 protein: ASSPSGPETQY

D gene: .
V gene: TRBV6-5
J gene: TRBJ2-7
CDR3 protein: ASSYSTGYSYEQY

D gene: TRBD2
V gene: TRBV11-2
J gene: TRBJ2-1
CDR3 protein: ASLEALAGRNEQF

D gene: TRBD1
V gene: TRBV9
J gene: TRBJ1-3
CDR3 protein: ASSARQGAAGNTIY

D gene: .
V gene: TRBV9
J gene: TRBJ2-5
CDR3 protein: ASSADRLPGETQY

D gene: TRBD2
V gene: TRBV28
J gene: TRBJ2-3
CDR3 protein: ASSLLSSGSTDTQY

D gene: TRBD1
V gene: TRBV9
J gene: TRBJ1-4
CDR3 protein: ASSTGTGGWGNEKLF

D gene: TRBD2
V gene: TRBV4-2
J gene: TRBJ2-5
CDR3 protein: ASSQVSSGKETQY

D gene: .
V gene: TRBV10-3
J gene: TRBJ2-5
CDR3 protein: AISEQKETQY

D gene: .
V gene: TRBV14
J gene: TRBJ2-7
CDR3 protein: ASSQAVFDYEQY

D gene: TRBD1
V gene: TRBV4-3
J gene: TRBJ1-2
CDR3 protein: ASSQLANDRGGYT

D gene: TRBD1
V gene: TRBV19
J gene: TRBJ1-2
CDR3 protein: ASSYTPGQGGYGYT

D gene: TRBD1
V gene: TRBV5-1
J gene: TRBJ2-7
CDR3 protein: ASSDTRGQSYEQY

D gene: .
V gene: TRBV15
J gene: TRBJ1-2
CDR3 protein: ATSRGVTERYGYT

D gene: .
V gene: TRBV20-1
J gene: TRBJ2-5
CDR3 protein: SAGGQETQY

D gene: TRBD1
V gene: TRBV30
J gene: TRBJ2-6
CDR3 protein: AWSGQGAGGANVLT

D gene: TRBD1
V gene: TRBV30
J gene: TRBJ1-5
CDR3 protein: AWGQGAGPQH

D gene: .
V gene: TRBV6-4
J gene: TRBJ2-3
CDR3 protein: ASSDSGAGDQDTQY